The entry below gives a single T cell receptor beta chain sequence along with its context. This specimen belongs to a study of shared clonotypes between healthy human individuals. TCRdb keeps only in-frame clones here, not all; method: immunoSEQ multiplex PCR. Of under 600,000 clones listed, nearly 80% are singletons. Trimming took 1 base from V and 5 from J, leaving 12 bases between them. The germline gives CDR1 KGHSH, CDR2 LQKENI. The CDR3 is made up of 15 amino acids. The chain carries TRBV18 and TRBJ2-1, with D unresolved. The specimen sequenced was PBMCs. The receptor was derived from a woman aged 40-49 years in good health. Some clones in this sample may be carry-over from other donors' samples. CDR3 loop: CASSPHPGSNNEQFF. The CDR3 DNA reads TGTGCCAGCTCACCACACCCAGGAAGTAACAATGAGCAGTTCTTC. Together with reference TRBV18 and TRBJ2-1, the CDR3 gives the full variable domain: NAGVMQNPRHLVRRRGQEARLRCSPMKGHSHVYWYRQLPEEGLKFMVYLQKENIIDESGMPKERFSAEFPKEGPSILRIQQVVRGDSAAYFCASSPHPGSNNEQFFGPGTRLTVL.